The 18 T cell receptor beta chains reported below all come from one sample, sequenced in a study of T cells in Graves' hyperthyroidism and ophthalmopathy. Amplified TCR beta CDR3 regions derived from RNA transcripts. TCR CDR3 underwent first-round RT-PCR with the HTBI primer set. TCRdb redid the calling of the multiplex PCR reads with MiXCR, one entry per CDR3 protein. The repertoire holds 300,000 to 450,000 distinct CDR3 sequences, with around 14% as singletons. Sequencing used blood. All receptors derive from a woman between 25 and 40 years old with Graves' hyperthyroidism.

This clonotype appeared many times. This chain joins TRBV12-3 or TRBV12-4 and TRBJ2-5; 8 nucleotides match TRBD1. After removal of 5 bases from V and 5 bases from J, the junction contained 4 bases not matched to a gene. This CDR3 has 13 amino acids. CDR3 loop: CASSRQGMETQYF. Written as DNA, the CDR3 is TGTGCCAGCAGTCGACAGGGGATGGAGACCCAGTACTTC.

This clonotype was observed many times. V and J are TRBV2 and TRBJ1-1; D is possibly TRBD1 (5 bases). V lost 6 bases, J lost 0 bases, and 11 bases lay in between. This CDR3 spans 14 amino acids. Germline lookup yields CDR1 SNHLY and CDR2 FYNNEI. The CDR3, as DNA: TGTGCCAGCAGGCGGGGGGGTATGAACACTGAAGCTTTCTTT. Translated: CASRRGGMNTEAFF.

The chain carries TRBV6-1 and TRBJ2-7; 11 bases fit TRBD2. The length of the CDR3 is 17 residues. Looked up from germline, CDR1 is MNHNS and CDR2 is SASEGT. V shed 1 base and J 3 bases; nucleotides not matched to a gene: 8. CDR3 DNA: TGTGCCAGCAGTGAAGATAGCGGGAGGGCCGGTATCTACGAGCAGTACTTC. Translated, it gives CASSEDSGRAGIYEQYF.

This clonotype has just a few counts. The chain combines TRBV20-1 with TRBJ2-7, with 11 bases identical to TRBD1. This CDR3 spans 14 amino acids. Germline V gene data show CDR1 as DFQATT and CDR2 as SNEGSKA (reference sequence). The J segment lost 6 bases and the V segment lost 2 bases, leaving 6 bases of the junction unmatched. CDR3 amino acids: CSARPAGTGGEQYF. CDR3 coding DNA: TGCAGTGCTAGACCGGCCGGGACAGGGGGCGAGCAGTACTTC.

The sample holds a few counts of this clonotype. This chain uses TRBV4-1 with TRBJ1-6; TRBD1 agrees at 7 bases. The V segment lost 5 bases and the J segment 4 bases; nucleotides outside the gene matches: 8. The CDR3 spans 16 residues. CDR1 is MGHRA and CDR2 is YSYEKL in the germline V gene. In DNA form, the CDR3 reads TGCGCCAGCAGCGCCAGGGGGGAGGGTTATAATTCACCCCTCCACTTT. It translates to CASSARGEGYNSPLHF.

There are many counts of this clonotype. CDR3 region: CASSYVGETQYF. CDR3 DNA sequence: TGTGCCAGCAGTTACGTGGGGGAGACCCAGTACTTC. V and J are TRBV6-6 and TRBJ2-5; D not resolved. The CDR3 is 12 amino acids. V lost 2 bases and J lost 5, with 6 bases in between. Germline CDR1 MNHNY, CDR2 SVGAGI (reference sequence).

This clonotype has ten or more counts. The chain joins TRBV18 to TRBJ2-5, with D hard to call. The CDR3 is 13 residues long. From germline, CDR1 is KGHSH and CDR2 LQKENI. V dropped 3 bases and J dropped 4 bases, with 9 bases sitting between them. Here the CDR3 reads CASSPEVIETQYF. The CDR3 DNA sequence: TGTGCCAGCTCACCCGAGGTGATAGAGACCCAGTACTTC. The variable domain in full, with the rest retrieved from reference TRBV18 and TRBJ2-5, is NAGVMQNPRHLVRRRGQEARLRCSPMKGHSHVYWYRQLPEEGLKFMVYLQKENIIDESGMPKERFSAEFPKEGPSILRIQQVVRGDSAAYFCASSPEVIETQYFGPGTRLLVL.

Only a few counts were recorded for this clonotype. The CDR3 DNA is TGTGCCAGCAGCCCTATAAACAGGGAATATAACTATGGCTACACCTTC. It encodes CASSPINREYNYGYTF. The chain has TRBV3-1 and TRBJ1-2; D possibly corresponds to TRBD1 (6 bases). V lost 4 bases and J lost 1, with 16 bases in between. The CDR3 runs to 16 residues. Germline CDR1 is LGHDT and CDR2 is YNNKEL (reference sequence).

The table lists this clonotype with many counts. For the CDR3, the DNA is TGCAGCGTTGCGCGGGAGGTCCAAGAGACCCAGTACTTC. Residues: CSVAREVQETQYF. The genes are TRBV29-1 and TRBJ2-5, with 8 bases aligning to TRBD2. CDR1 and CDR2 (germline): SQVTM, ANQGSEA. Trimming cost V 4 bases and J 1 base; bases outside gene matches: 2. This CDR3 is 13 amino acids long.

V gene TRBV19 combines with J gene TRBJ1-2; 10 nucleotides line up with TRBD1. With 7 bases clipped from V and 4 bases from J, the junction kept 6 bases outside the gene matches. The CDR3 contains 14 residues. Per germline, CDR1 LNHDA and CDR2 SQIVND (reference sequence). CDR3 nucleotides: TGTGCCAGTACCCTACGACAGGGGGCCTATGGCTACACCTTC. Its translation: CASTLRQGAYGYTF.

This clonotype was observed a handful of times. A read error may explain this, as a much larger clone is one base away. V is TRBV12-3 or TRBV12-4 and J is TRBJ2-7; TRBD2 matches 9 bases. The CDR3 is 15 amino acids. The V gene end was trimmed by 6 bases and the J gene end by 3 bases; junction bases not matched to a gene: 9. The CDR3 coding sequence is TGTGCCAGCAGCGCCGGGACTAGCATTCACTACGAGCAGTACTTC. This gives the protein CASSAGTSIHYEQYF.

This clonotype came up a few times. The V and J genes are TRBV4-2 and TRBJ2-1; D may be TRBD1 or TRBD2 (5 bases each). V was clipped by 0 bases and J by 2 bases, with 17 bases between them. Germline V gives CDR1 LGHNA, CDR2 YNFKEQ. There are 18 residues in the CDR3. CDR3 loop: CASSQDSRDQKPYNEQFF. CDR3 DNA sequence: TGTGCCAGCAGCCAAGATAGCCGGGACCAGAAGCCCTACAATGAGCAGTTCTTC.

The chain has TRBV6-1 and TRBJ2-1, with 7 bases aligning to TRBD1. In germline, CDR1 is MNHNS, CDR2 SASEGT. The CDR3 length is 12 residues. V was clipped by 6 bases and J by 14 bases; unmatched bases: 10. The CDR3 coding sequence is TGTGCCAGCAGCTCTCGGGACAGCTATGAGTTCTTC. It encodes CASSSRDSYEFF.

This clonotype was found many times. V is TRBV24-1 and J is TRBJ1-2; TRBD1 might be the D (5 bases). V was trimmed by 4 bases and J by 4 bases, leaving 12 bases between them. Looked up from germline, CDR1 is KGHDR and CDR2 is SFDVKD. The CDR3 runs to 14 residues. CDR3 amino acids: CATSETGTGYGYTF. CDR3 in DNA: TGTGCCACCAGTGAAACCGGGACGGGCTATGGCTACACCTTC.

About this clonotype: Possible read error: a much larger clone is one base away. The chain carries TRBV28 and TRBJ1-3; D is uncertain. V lost 2 bases and J 4 bases, leaving 12 bases between the germline ends. Germline CDR1 reads MDHEN; CDR2 reads SYDVKM. This CDR3 comprises 15 residues. The CDR3 DNA reads as TGTGCCAGCAGTTTAGCCCAGGCAGGAGGAAACACCATATATTTT. It codes for CASSLAQAGGNTIYF.

The CDR3 sequence is CASSQARILNTEAFF. CDR3 bases: TGTGCCAGCAGCCAAGCGAGGATTCTGAACACTGAAGCTTTCTTT. V is TRBV7-3 and J is TRBJ1-1, with unresolved D. Germline V gene sequence: CDR1 SGHTA, CDR2 FQGTGA. This CDR3 region has 15 residues. V was trimmed by 5 bases and J by 0 bases, leaving 13 bases between them. Variable domain in full (rest from reference TRBV7-3 and TRBJ1-1): GAGVSQTPSNKVTEKGKYVELRCDPISGHTALYWYRQSLGQGPEFLIYFQGTGAADDSGLPNDRFFAVRPEGSVSTLKIQRTERGDSAVYLCASSQARILNTEAFFGQGTRLTVV.

In this sample, this clonotype turned up many times. This chain uses TRBV5-1 with TRBJ2-7, with 11 positions matching TRBD1. The germline CDR1 and CDR2 sequences are SGHRS and YFSETQ. J gave up 5 bases and V 3 bases, and 4 bases lay outside the gene matches. This CDR3 has 14 amino acids. The CDR3 sequence: CASSWTGGRNEQYF. The CDR3 DNA reads as TGCGCCAGCAGCTGGACAGGGGGCAGGAACGAGCAGTACTTC.

This clonotype was observed once. The CDR3 nucleotides read TGTGCCTGGAGTGTACCAGGGCTCAGCAATCAGCCCCAGCATTTT. It translates to CAWSVPGLSNQPQHF. This sequence joins TRBV30 and TRBJ1-5; maybe TRBD1 (5 bases). V was cut by 0 bases and J by 1 base, with 10 bases left in between. This CDR3 comprises 15 residues. In germline, CDR1 is GTSNPN, CDR2 SVGIG (reference sequence). The full variable domain, rest sourced from reference TRBV30 and TRBJ1-5, is SQTIHQWPATLVQPVGSPLSLECTVEGTSNPNLYWYRQAAGRGLQLLFYSVGIGQISSEVPQNLSASRPQDRQFILSSKKLLLSDSGFYLCAWSVPGLSNQPQHFGDGTRLSIL.